The entry below describes one TCR beta chain. This receptor's antigen is unknown. No much larger clone exists at a distance of one base, and base qualities are not known. This specimen comes from a study of T cell changes during pregnancy in multiple sclerosis (dated by TCRdb to the late 2010s). At the level of the whole study: The study examined how the T cell repertoire changed over the course of pregnancy in women with multiple sclerosis.

The library was prepared using the immunoSEQ multiplex PCR assay. TCRdb's version of the immuneACCESS table is confined to in-frame rearrangements and falls short of the full clone set. An unresolved V gene accounts for under half of the shortfall where checked; the remainder is of unknown origin. Recorded for this sample are under 70,000 clones; about 91% of them occurred a single time. The top ten clonotypes cover 0.76% of the sample. The CDR3 covers 15 residues, taking in both the cysteine and the phenylalanine. The sequence is cut down to CDR3 DNA, 45 bases in frame from base 1. CDR1 and CDR2 (SGHRS, YFSETQ) derive from the germline V gene. The V end gives up 0 bases and the J end 5 bases, leaving 7 bases in the junction not matched to a gene.

The sequence links TRBV5-1 to TRBJ1-1; 7 nucleotides in the junction match TRBD1. The sequence derives from a female donor with multiple sclerosis, enrolled in a pregnancy study. Sequencing used CD4+ T cells from peripheral blood mononuclear cells, obtained in the first trimester of pregnancy. The nucleotide sequence reads TGCGCCAGCAGCTTGGAAGGGGGCGCGGGTACTGAAGCTTTCTTT. Its protein reads: CASSLEGGAGTEAFF.